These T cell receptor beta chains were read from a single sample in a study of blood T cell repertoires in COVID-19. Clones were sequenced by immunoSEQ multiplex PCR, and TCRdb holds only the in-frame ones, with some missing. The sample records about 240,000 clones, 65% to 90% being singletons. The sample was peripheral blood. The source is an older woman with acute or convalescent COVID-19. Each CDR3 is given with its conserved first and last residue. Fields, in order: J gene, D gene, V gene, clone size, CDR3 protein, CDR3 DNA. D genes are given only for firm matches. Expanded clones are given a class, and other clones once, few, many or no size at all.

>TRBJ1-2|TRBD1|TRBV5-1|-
CASSPGQGDYGYTF
TGCGCCAGCAGCCCGGGACAGGGAGACTATGGCTACACCTTC
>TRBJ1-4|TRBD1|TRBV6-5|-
CASRNRGQEKLFF
TGTGCCAGCAGGAACAGGGGGCAAGAAAAACTGTTTTTT
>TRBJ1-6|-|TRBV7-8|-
CASSLAAAGVGSPLHF
TGTGCCAGCAGCTTAGCCGCTGCAGGGGTCGGTTCACCCCTCCACTTT
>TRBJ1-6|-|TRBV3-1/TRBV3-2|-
CASSQVVGSPLHF
TGTGCCAGCAGCCAAGTTGTTGGCTCACCCCTCCACTTT
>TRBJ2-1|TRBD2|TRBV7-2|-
CASSLSGGDEQFF
TGTGCCAGCAGCTTAAGCGGGGGGGATGAGCAGTTCTTC
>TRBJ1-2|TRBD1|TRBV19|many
CASSTGTGFNYGYTF
TGTGCCAGTAGCACCGGGACAGGGTTTAACTATGGCTACACCTTC
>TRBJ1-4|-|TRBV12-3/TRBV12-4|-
CASSLQNEEKLFF
TGTGCCAGCAGTTTACAGAACGAAGAAAAACTGTTTTTT
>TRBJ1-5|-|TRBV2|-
CASSEALAGVQPQHF
TGTGCCAGCAGTGAAGCCTTGGCAGGGGTACAGCCCCAGCATTTT
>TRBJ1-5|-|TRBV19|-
CASSIALGGYSNQPQHF
TGTGCCAGTAGTATAGCACTGGGGGGTTATAGCAATCAGCCCCAGCATTTT
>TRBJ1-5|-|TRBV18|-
CASSPQGVQQPQHF
TGTGCCAGCTCACCACAGGGGGTACAGCAGCCCCAGCATTTT
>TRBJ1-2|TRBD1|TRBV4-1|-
CASSQRQGAGNYGYTF
TGCGCCAGCAGCCAGCGCCAGGGGGCGGGTAACTATGGCTACACCTTC
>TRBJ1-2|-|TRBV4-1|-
CASSPERGTNYGYTF
TGCGCCAGCAGCCCTGAGAGGGGGACTAACTATGGCTACACCTTC
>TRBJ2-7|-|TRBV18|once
CASSPPAPETHLSYEQYF
TGTGCCAGCTCACCTCCCGCCCCTGAGACACACCTATCCTACGAGCAGTACTTC
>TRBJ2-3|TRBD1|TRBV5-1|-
CASSLAGQGAPTQYF
TGCGCCAGCAGCTTGGCCGGGCAGGGGGCTCCTACGCAGTATTTT
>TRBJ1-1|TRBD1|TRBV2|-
CASSPWDVGLYRGANTEAFF
TGTGCCAGCAGTCCCTGGGATGTAGGCCTTTACAGGGGGGCGAACACTGAAGCTTTCTTT
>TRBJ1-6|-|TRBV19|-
CASRRQTLDNSPLHF
TGTGCCAGTCGACGGCAGACACTCGATAATTCACCCCTCCACTTT
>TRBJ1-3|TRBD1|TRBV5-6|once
CASSGGGQGLNSGNTIYF
TGTGCCAGCAGCGGAGGGGGACAGGGTTTGAACTCTGGAAACACCATATATTTT
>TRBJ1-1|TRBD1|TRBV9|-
CASRGGQVNTEAFF
TGTGCCAGCAGAGGGGGACAGGTGAACACTGAAGCTTTCTTT
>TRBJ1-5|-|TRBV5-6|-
CASSLRGASNQPQHF
TGTGCCAGCAGCTTACGGGGGGCCAGCAATCAGCCCCAGCATTTT
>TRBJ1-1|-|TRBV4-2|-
CASSQGGGTNTEAFF
TGTGCCAGCAGCCAAGGGGGCGGGACGAACACTGAAGCTTTCTTT
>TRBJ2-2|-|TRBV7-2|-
CASSRVVGPGGELFF
TGTGCCAGCAGCCGGGTGGTGGGGCCCGGCGGGGAGCTGTTTTTT
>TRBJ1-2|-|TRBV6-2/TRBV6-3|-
CASSPWSGLMNYGYTF
TGTGCCAGCAGTCCCTGGTCGGGACTGATGAACTATGGCTACACCTTC
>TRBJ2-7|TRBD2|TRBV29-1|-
CSVGGETSGGMEQYF
TGCAGCGTTGGGGGGGAGACTAGCGGTGGTATGGAGCAGTACTTC
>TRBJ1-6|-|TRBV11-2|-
CASSLDAGSPLHF
TGTGCCAGCAGCTTAGATGCGGGTTCACCCCTCCACTTT
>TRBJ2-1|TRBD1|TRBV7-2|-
CASSLTGTGSDEQFF
TGTGCCAGCAGCTTAACCGGGACAGGGAGCGATGAGCAGTTCTTC
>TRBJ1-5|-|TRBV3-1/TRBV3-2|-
CASSQAGGGQPQHF
TGTGCCAGCAGCCAAGCGGGGGGGGGTCAGCCCCAGCATTTT
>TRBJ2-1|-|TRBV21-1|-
CASSNFRDSGVYEQFF
TGTGCCAGCAGCAACTTTCGTGATAGCGGGGTTTATGAGCAGTTCTTC